These T cell receptor beta chains were read from a single sample in a study of shared T cell receptors in the human thymus. The assay was immunoSEQ multiplex PCR, and TCRdb's table has in-frame clones only and misses some. The sample includes 700,000 or so clones, 70% to 90% of them seen just once. The sample also formed part of further work on human thymus T cells.

The material sequenced was thymocytes. These receptors were collected from a girl less than two years old with a congenital heart defect. Both conserved end residues are part of each CDR3. Fields, in order: D gene, V gene, clone size, J gene, CDR3 protein, CDR3 DNA. A D gene is named only where the DNA matches it firmly. Size is stated for part of the rows, as once, few or many counts, or as a class when the clone is expanded.

>NA|TRBV4-1|NA|TRBJ2-1
CASSPQGLANNEQFF
TGCGCCAGCAGCCCTCAGGGACTCGCTAACAATGAGCAGTTCTTC
>NA|TRBV27|NA|TRBJ1-5
CASSSSGCGNQPQHF
NA
>TRBD1|TRBV2|NA|TRBJ1-2
CASSPPGQAPNYGYTF
TGTGCCAGCAGTCCCCCTGGACAGGCGCCGAACTATGGCTACACCTTC
>NA|TRBV2|NA|TRBJ1-1
CASSPGLDTEAFF
TGTGCCAGCAGTCCAGGGTTAGACACTGAAGCTTTCTTT
>TRBD1|TRBV28|NA|TRBJ1-5
CASRGQNTKNSNQPQHF
TGTGCCAGCAGGGGACAGAACACTAAAAATAGCAATCAGCCCCAGCATTTT
>TRBD1|TRBV19|NA|TRBJ2-1
CASSIGPGTGPGEQFF
TGTGCCAGTAGTATAGGGCCCGGGACAGGGCCCGGCGAGCAGTTCTTC
>TRBD1|TRBV25-1|NA|TRBJ1-2
CASSEFLPRGYGYTF
TGTGCCAGCAGTGAATTCCTCCCCAGGGGGTATGGCTACACCTTC
>NA|TRBV14|NA|TRBJ1-2
CASSQGQGLSFYGYTF
TGTGCCAGCAGCCAAGGCCAGGGGCTCTCCTTCTATGGCTACACCTTC
>NA|TRBV6-1|NA|TRBJ1-3
CASRDIGNTIYF
TGTGCCAGCAGGGACATCGGAAACACCATATATTTT
>NA|TRBV15|NA|TRBJ2-4
CATSRAPGEARLAKNIQYF
TGTGCCACCAGCAGAGCCCCGGGGGAGGCCCGGCTGGCCAAAAACATTCAGTACTTC
>TRBD1|TRBV5-1|few|TRBJ1-2
CATRKQGAIYGYTF
TGCGCCACCCGAAAACAGGGGGCTATCTATGGCTACACCTTC
>TRBD1|TRBV6-5|NA|TRBJ1-2
CASSSRLTGLEGYTF
TGTGCCAGCAGTTCCCGCTTGACAGGGCTCGAAGGCTACACCTTC
>NA|TRBV19|NA|TRBJ1-2
CASHGGRANYGYTF
TGTGCCAGTCATGGAGGACGGGCTAACTATGGCTACACCTTC
>TRBD1|TRBV6-6|NA|TRBJ1-5
CASSPRTGGCNQPQHF
TGTGCCAGCAGTCCCCGGACAGGGGGATGCAATCAGCCCCAGCATTTT
>NA|TRBV7-6|NA|TRBJ2-6
CASSGDKSSGANVLTF
TGTGCCAGCAGCGGGGACAAAAGCTCTGGGGCCAACGTCCTGACTTTC
>NA|TRBV30|NA|TRBJ2-2
CAWSVIRGGELFF
TGTGCCTGGAGTGTAATTCGGGGCGGGGAGCTGTTTTTT
>NA|TRBV18|NA|TRBJ2-2
CASSPLRKGRNTGELFF
TGTGCCAGCTCACCTTTGAGAAAGGGGCGGAACACCGGGGAGCTGTTTTTT